The text below deals with one T cell receptor (beta chain). CDR1 and CDR2 from the germline V gene are SGHRS and YFSETQ. V was shortened by 4 bases and J by 8 bases, with 19 bases between the two germline ends. CDR3 length: 15 amino acids. This entry comes from a study of blood T cell repertoires in COVID-19. The repertoire was sequenced with immunoSEQ multiplex PCR; TCRdb's copy has only in-frame clones and lacks some. The sample contains some 220,000 clones, 75% to 85% of which appear only once. This sequence originates from a human donor in a cohort sampled during active COVID-19. The sequencing input was peripheral blood. V gene TRBV5-1 combines with J gene TRBJ2-4; D might be TRBD1 (7 bases). Written as DNA, the CDR3 is TGCGCCAGCAGCAGATCCCCTCCCAGGGGGGACATTCAGTACTTC. Translation: CASSRSPPRGDIQYF. The whole variable domain, remainder taken from reference TRBV5-1 and TRBJ2-4, is KAGVTQTPRYLIKTRGQQVTLSCSPISGHRSVSWYQQTPGQGLQFLFEYFSETQRNKGNFPGRFSGRQFSNSRSEMNVSTLELGDSALYLCASSRSPPRGDIQYFGAGTRLSVL.